The 25 T cell receptor beta chains given below trace back to one sample, sequenced in a study of blood T cell repertoires in COVID-19. The data were produced by immunoSEQ multiplex PCR, yet TCRdb's version contains in-frame clones alone and is incomplete. The table shows just over 95,000 clones, with about 81% occurring only once. Sample: peripheral blood. The source of these receptors is a man in his fifties or sixties with acute or convalescent COVID-19.

The V call is TRBV11-3, the J call TRBJ2-1; 10 bases are shared with TRBD2. The CDR3 spans 17 residues. The V and J ends lost 0 bases and 5 bases, in that order; junction bases with no gene match: 7. Germline CDR1 is SGHNT and CDR2 is YENEEA. The CDR3 DNA sequence: TGTGCCAGCAGCTTAGAGAGCACTAGCGGGACCAACAATGAGCAGTTCTTC. It codes for CASSLESTSGTNNEQFF.

In this sample, this clone turned up a few times. This chain connects TRBV19 to TRBJ2-4; 7 nucleotides align to TRBD2. V was pared by 1 base and J by 0 bases, with 6 bases of the junction left unmatched. CDR3 size: 17 residues. In germline, CDR1 is LNHDA, CDR2 SQIVND (reference sequence). The CDR3 spells CASSIVGGVLAKNIQYF. Written as DNA, the CDR3 is TGTGCCAGTAGTATAGTTGGGGGGGTATTAGCCAAAAACATTCAGTACTTC.

The V gene is TRBV19, the J gene TRBJ1-2, with a tentative D call TRBD1 (6 bases). Deletions cut 5 bases from V and 6 bases from J, with 13 bases between. The CDR3 has 13 amino acids. CDR1 and CDR2 from the germline V gene are LNHDA and SQIVND (reference sequence). The CDR3 nucleotides read TGTGCCAGTAGTTCGCAGGGGTTCGATGGCTACACCTTC. Translated: CASSSQGFDGYTF. The variable domain in full, with the rest retrieved from reference TRBV19 and TRBJ1-2, is DGGITQSPKYLFRKEGQNVTLSCEQNLNHDAMYWYRQDPGQGLRLIYYSQIVNDFQKGDIAEGYSVSREKKESFPLTVTSAQKNPTAFYLCASSSQGFDGYTFGSGTRLTVV.

This clone was seen once. This chain uses TRBV4-1 with TRBJ2-7; TRBD1 matches 12 bases. CDR3 size: 16 residues. Per the germline V gene, CDR1 is MGHRA and CDR2 is YSYEKL. The V segment lost 1 base and the J segment 3 bases; nucleotides outside the gene matches: 4. The CDR3 loop is CASSQGGTGGFYEQYF. The CDR3 bases are TGCGCCAGCAGCCAAGGGGGGACAGGGGGCTTCTACGAGCAGTACTTC.

The chain has TRBV6-5 and TRBJ1-2; 8 bases are shared with TRBD1. CDR1 and CDR2 from the germline V gene are MNHEY and SVGAGI. With 11 bases clipped from V and 7 bases from J, the junction kept 12 bases outside the gene matches. The CDR3 spans 13 residues. CDR3 sequence reads: CAGDGTGLGGYTF. In DNA form, the CDR3 reads TGTGCCGGCGACGGGACAGGCTTGGGTGGCTACACCTTC.

The V call is TRBV30, the J call TRBJ1-2; D might be TRBD1 (5 bases). There are 13 residues in the CDR3. V was shortened by 2 bases and J by 4 bases, with 11 bases between the two germline ends. CDR1 and CDR2 (germline): GTSNPN, SVGIG (reference sequence). The CDR3 loop reads CAWSPQGTYGYTF. The CDR3, as DNA: TGTGCCTGGAGTCCCCAGGGAACCTATGGCTACACCTTC.

The DNA for the CDR3 is TGTGCCAGCAGTGAAGAGCGCCTAGCGGGCCTCAATGAGCAGTTCTTC. The encoded protein is CASSEERLAGLNEQFF. V is TRBV2 and J is TRBJ2-1; 8 bases fit TRBD2. The CDR3 covers 16 residues. J lost 6 bases, V lost 1 base, and 8 bases had no gene match. CDR1 and CDR2 from the germline V gene are SNHLY and FYNNEI.

The chain recombines TRBV5-1 with TRBJ2-1, with TRBD2 identical over 10 bases. The V gene's germline CDR1 is SGHRS and CDR2 YFSETQ. With V trimmed by 0 bases and J by 8 bases, 5 bases remained unmatched. This CDR3 has 15 amino acids. The chain's CDR3 is CASSLALAGADEQFF. CDR3 coding DNA: TGCGCCAGCAGCTTGGCCCTAGCGGGAGCGGATGAGCAGTTCTTC.

The CDR3: CASSLGGQSSYEQYV. CDR3 nucleotide sequence: TGTGCCAGCAGCCTAGGGGGACAGAGCTCCTACGAGCAGTACGTC. The chain is built from TRBV11-3 and TRBJ2-7; the match to TRBD1 covers 7 bases. J gave up 0 bases and V 5 bases, and 7 bases lay outside the gene matches. CDR3 length: 15 amino acids. Germline V gene data show CDR1 as SGHNT and CDR2 as YENEEA.

V and J are TRBV4-1 and TRBJ2-1, with D perhaps TRBD2 (6 bases). V was pared by 1 base and J by 3 bases, with 7 bases between. This CDR3 is built from 14 residues. Germline values: CDR1 MGHRA, CDR2 YSYEKL. As DNA, the CDR3 is TGCGCCAGCAGCCAAGCGGGGGACTACAATGAGCAGTTCTTC. Its translation: CASSQAGDYNEQFF.

The CDR3 bases are TGTGCCAGCAGCCTGTCCTTCGCCAGGGGCACTGAAGCTTTCTTT. It is translated as CASSLSFARGTEAFF. This chain connects TRBV5-4 to TRBJ1-1; TRBD1 is a possible D gene (6 bases). CDR1 and CDR2 from the germline V gene are SGHNT and YYREEE (reference sequence). There are 15 residues in the CDR3. Trimming removed 4 bases at V and 4 bases at J, with 17 bases between.

The chain combines TRBV29-1 with TRBJ2-2, with 9 bases lining up with TRBD1. Germline CDR1 and CDR2: SQVTM and ANQGSEA. Unmatched junction bases numbered 19, after V lost 4 bases and J lost 7 bases. The CDR3 is 18 residues long. The CDR3 DNA follows: TGCAGCGTTGGTCGATATGGGGCCGGGACAGGGTCACGCGGGGAGCTGTTTTTT. Translated: CSVGRYGAGTGSRGELFF.

The chain uses TRBV3-1 (or the pseudogene TRBV3-2) and TRBJ2-1; D call uncertain. V was pared by 3 bases and J by 0 bases, with 9 bases between. There are 15 residues in the CDR3. CDR1 is LGHDT, CDR2 YNNKEL, per germline (reference sequence). The CDR3 sequence: CASSQTAGSYNEQFF. The CDR3 coding sequence is TGTGCCAGCAGCCAGACGGCAGGCTCCTACAATGAGCAGTTCTTC.

This clone is a singleton in its sample. The chain uses TRBV18 and TRBJ2-7; possible D gene TRBD2, 5 bases. V lost 2 bases and J 0 bases, leaving 11 bases between the germline ends. This CDR3 region has 15 residues. CDR1 and CDR2 from the germline V gene are KGHSH and LQKENI. The DNA of the CDR3 is TGTGCCAGCTCACCAGGCCCGGGAAGCTCCTACGAGCAGTACGTC. This sequence encodes CASSPGPGSSYEQYV.

The J gene is TRBJ2-1, the V gene TRBV7-3; 7 bases agree with TRBD1. There are 11 residues in the CDR3. Germline CDR1 reads SGHTA; CDR2 reads FQGTGA. J lost 10 bases, V lost 3 bases, and 0 bases had no gene match. CDR3 coding DNA: TGTGCCAGCAGCTTGGGACAGGAGCAGTTCTTC. This codes for CASSLGQEQFF.

V usage is TRBV10-3 and J usage is TRBJ1-6, with D possibly being TRBD1 (5 bases). V dropped 0 bases and J dropped 7 bases, with 13 bases sitting between them. The length of the CDR3 is 16 residues. Germline V gene lookup returns CDR1 ENHRY and CDR2 SYGVKD. CDR3 loop: CAISESARQRNSPLHF. Here the CDR3 DNA reads TGTGCCATCAGTGAGTCAGCGAGACAGAGAAATTCACCCCTCCACTTT.

CDR3 amino acids: CASSTRGGEGTEAFF. The CDR3 DNA follows: TGTGCCAGTAGTACCCGGGGGGGAGAAGGGACTGAAGCTTTCTTT. The chain couples TRBV19 to TRBJ1-1, with a weak D call TRBD1 (5 bases). V shed 4 bases and J shed 5 bases, with 17 bases lying between them. The CDR3 spans 15 residues. Per germline, CDR1 LNHDA and CDR2 SQIVND (reference sequence).

J is TRBJ1-1 and V is TRBV21-1; TRBD1 is the table's D call, not checked against the DNA. TRBV21-1 counts as a pseudogene. The CDR3 covers 15 residues. DNA for the CDR3: TGTGCCAGCAGCAAAGTATCGGCAGGGAACACTGAAGCTTTCTTT. Its protein is CASSKVSAGNTEAFF.

This clone was observed a handful of times. The chain uses TRBV6-5 and TRBJ1-1; no definite D call. The germline V gene has CDR1 MNHEY and CDR2 SVGAGI. The CDR3 totals 12 residues. Trimming stripped 6 bases from V and 1 base from J, with 6 bases between. The CDR3 DNA sequence: TGTGCCAGCAGACAGAGGAACACTGAAGCTTTCTTT. Its translation is CASRQRNTEAFF.

This clone was seen repeatedly, ten times or more. The chain employs TRBV4-2 and TRBJ1-1, with unresolved D. The CDR3 contains 17 residues. V was shortened by 0 bases and J by 1 base, with 15 bases between the two germline ends. The germline V gene encodes CDR1 LGHNA and CDR2 YNFKEQ. CDR3 nucleotides: TGTGCCAGCAGCCAAGATTTGGACTCCTGGGCGAACACTGAAGCTTTCTTT. It encodes CASSQDLDSWANTEAFF.

This chain connects TRBV20-1 to TRBJ2-7; D not certain. The V and J ends lost 0 bases and 4 bases respectively, with 4 bases between them. The CDR3 sequence is 11 residues long. Germline CDR1 and CDR2: DFQATT and SNEGSKA (reference sequence). The CDR3 spells CSARDEYEQYV. The CDR3 nucleotides read TGCAGTGCTAGAGATGAGTACGAGCAGTACGTC.

The V call is TRBV19, the J call TRBJ2-7, with D tentatively TRBD2 (5 bases). The CDR3 has 14 residues. Trimming removed 2 bases from V and 2 bases from J, with 10 bases in between. In germline, CDR1 is LNHDA, CDR2 SQIVND (reference sequence). CDR3 nucleotides: TGTGCCAGTAGTATAAGAGGGCAGGCCTACGAGCAGTACTTC. Its translation is CASSIRGQAYEQYF. The variable domain in full, with the rest retrieved from reference TRBV19 and TRBJ2-7, is DGGITQSPKYLFRKEGQNVTLSCEQNLNHDAMYWYRQDPGQGLRLIYYSQIVNDFQKGDIAEGYSVSREKKESFPLTVTSAQKNPTAFYLCASSIRGQAYEQYFGPGTRLTVT.

The chain joins TRBV5-1 to TRBJ2-3, with 10 bases fitting TRBD2. CDR1 and CDR2 (germline): SGHRS, YFSETQ. The CDR3 contains 16 residues. V gave up 5 bases and J gave up 2 bases; unmatched junction bases: 8. The DNA of the CDR3 is TGCGCCAGCAGTCCCGGACTAGCGGAGAACACAGATACGCAGTATTTT. Translation gives CASSPGLAENTDTQYF.

The CDR3 here is CASSVWAANNSPLHF. The CDR3 DNA reads TGTGCCAGCAGTGTTTGGGCAGCCAATAATTCACCCCTCCACTTT. The gene calls are TRBV27 and TRBJ1-6, with D uncertain. The CDR3 contains 15 residues. V was pared by 5 bases and J by 5 bases, with 13 bases between. CDR1 is MNHEY, CDR2 SMNVEV, per germline (reference sequence).

V usage is TRBV4-1 and J usage is TRBJ1-1, with 7 nucleotides matching TRBD1. J gave up 0 bases and V 3 bases, and 4 bases lay outside the gene matches. The CDR3 totals 15 residues. Germline V CDR1 and CDR2: MGHRA, YSYEKL. CDR3 region: CASSHPQGMNTEAFF. DNA of the CDR3: TGCGCCAGCAGCCACCCACAGGGGATGAACACTGAAGCTTTCTTT.